The source of this TCR beta chain is a study of T cell responses to AZD1222 COVID-19 vaccine. The study, taken as a whole, reports: Among spike-specific TCRs, nearly half reportedly target unmutated variant regions. Spike-specific TCR depth and breadth grew after two AZD1222 doses. All repertoire sampling was performed exclusively after the peak T cell response. Spike was spanned by vaccine-associated CD4 TCRs, with dominance at 160-218 and 743-854.

As concerns this clone: Its antigen is unidentified.

Sequencing used immunoSEQ multiplex PCR; TCRdb keeps in-frame clones, though not all of them. The profile covers over 150,000 clones, with about 90% appearing a single time and roughly 4.5% taken by the ten largest. Germline-derived CDR1 and CDR2 are SGDLS and YYNGEE. V lost 0 bases, J lost 5 bases, and 14 bases lay in between. This CDR3 is 16 amino acids long. Sequencing was performed on peripheral blood, taken on day 0 of MenACWY control vaccination. The chain has TRBV9 and TRBJ2-2; D remains ambiguous. The TCR comes from an adult in good health. CDR3 in DNA: TGTGCCAGCAGCGTAGGGCAGGTTGAAGGTACCGGGGAGCTGTTTTTT. The encoded protein is CASSVGQVEGTGELFF.